This TCR beta chain came from a study of T cell repertoires in cytomegalovirus infection. Study-wide context: Public TCR beta signatures marked donors with CMV infection and the matching HLA.

In TCRdb, the reads were re-called with MiXCR into one record per CDR3 protein. The sample holds about 740,000 distinct CDR3 sequences, less than 40% seen once. This clonotype was counted between two and nine times. Its antigen is unidentified. Study findings and constraints: There were HLA-C-restricted CMV-specific TCR beta clonotypes dominating the ex vivo response. Totalled public TCR beta family frequency picked out people who carried CMV plus the relevant HLA.

V lost 4 bases to trimming and J lost 1 base; unmatched junction nucleotides: 1. Germline loops: CDR1 SNHLY, CDR2 FYNNEI. This CDR3 comprises 15 residues. The specimen was PBMCs. The TCR sequence derives from a human donor in good health (CMV status not recorded). Some clones in this sample may be carry-over from other donors' samples. This chain joins TRBV2 and TRBJ2-2, with TRBD1 matching over 9 bases. CDR3 nucleotide sequence: TGTGCCAGCAGTGGGGGACAGGGGAACACCGGGGAGCTGTTTTTT. Translated: CASSGGQGNTGELFF.